The rows below give T cell receptor beta chains drawn from one sample of a study of T cells in Graves' hyperthyroidism and ophthalmopathy. TCRdb called the multiplex PCR reads again in MiXCR, with one record for every CDR3 protein. Here the sample spans 150,000 to 200,000 distinct CDR3 sequences, less than 10% being singletons. The material sequenced was blood. Receptors originate from a woman between 18 and 29 years old with Graves' hyperthyroidism that later progressed to Graves' ophthalmopathy. Each CDR3 is given with its conserved first and last residue. The order of the fields is clone size, V gene, D gene, J gene, CDR3 protein, CDR3 DNA. The D gene is left open where the match is weak. Size values are once, few and many counts, or a class for expanded clones, and some rows have none.

size: NA
V: TRBV5-6
D: NA
J: TRBJ2-2
CDR3: CASSLRWVNTGELFF
DNA: TGTGCCAGCAGCTTGCGCTGGGTGAACACCGGGGAGCTGTTTTTT

size: few
V: TRBV7-9
D: NA
J: TRBJ2-7
CDR3: CASSLGDLSSYEQYF
DNA: TGTGCCAGCAGCTTAGGGGACTTAAGCTCCTACGAGCAGTACTTC

size: NA
V: TRBV18
D: NA
J: TRBJ2-3
CDR3: CASSPADTQYF
DNA: TGTGCCAGCTCACCGGCAGATACGCAGTATTTT

size: many
V: TRBV20-1
D: NA
J: TRBJ2-1
CDR3: CSARTVGDTYNEQFF
DNA: TGCAGTGCTAGGACCGTCGGTGATACCTACAATGAGCAGTTCTTC

size: NA
V: TRBV12-3/TRBV12-4
D: NA
J: TRBJ1-5
CDR3: CASSSREGNQPRHF
DNA: TGTGCCAGCAGTTCAAGGGAGGGCAATCAGCCCCGGCATTTT

size: many
V: TRBV11-2
D: TRBD2
J: TRBJ2-1
CDR3: CASSLPKRGRREQFF
DNA: TGTGCCAGCAGCCTACCCAAGCGGGGACGCAGGGAGCAGTTCTTC

size: many
V: TRBV15
D: NA
J: TRBJ1-1
CDR3: CATSSGNTEAFF
DNA: TGTGCCACCAGCTCGGGGAACACTGAAGCTTTCTTT

size: NA
V: TRBV3-1
D: NA
J: TRBJ2-7
CDR3: CASSQGSRVGKYEQYF
DNA: TGTGCCAGCAGCCAAGGGTCCCGGGTCGGCAAATACGAGCAGTACTTC

size: few
V: TRBV6-1
D: NA
J: TRBJ2-2
CDR3: CASSHNTGELFF
DNA: TGTGCCAGCAGTCACAACACCGGGGAGCTGTTTTTT

size: many
V: TRBV27
D: NA
J: TRBJ1-5
CDR3: CASSPFESGNQPQHF
DNA: TGTGCCAGCAGTCCCTTTGAAAGCGGCAATCAGCCCCAGCATTTT

size: few
V: TRBV19
D: NA
J: TRBJ1-4
CDR3: CASSEQVNEKLFF
DNA: TGTGCCAGTAGTGAGCAGGTTAATGAAAAACTGTTTTTT

size: many
V: TRBV11-2
D: NA
J: TRBJ2-5
CDR3: CASSLVPQETQYF
DNA: TGTGCCAGCAGCTTAGTGCCCCAAGAGACCCAGTACTTC

size: many
V: TRBV20-1
D: TRBD2
J: TRBJ2-5
CDR3: CSAREAGGGETQYF
DNA: TGCAGTGCTAGGGAAGCGGGAGGGGGCGAGACCCAGTACTTC

size: few
V: TRBV20-1
D: NA
J: TRBJ2-1
CDR3: CSASGGRVSEQFF
DNA: TGCAGTGCTAGCGGCGGCAGGGTTAGTGAGCAGTTCTTC

size: many
V: TRBV7-9
D: TRBD2
J: TRBJ2-5
CDR3: CASSLDLAGKQETQYF
DNA: TGTGCCAGCAGCTTAGACTTAGCGGGGAAACAAGAGACCCAGTACTTC

size: many
V: TRBV20-1
D: NA
J: TRBJ2-1
CDR3: CSARLEGPDGEQFF
DNA: TGCAGTGCTAGACTGGAGGGCCCGGACGGTGAGCAGTTCTTC

size: many
V: TRBV7-9
D: TRBD1
J: TRBJ1-1
CDR3: CASSRTGASAFF
DNA: TGTGCCAGCAGCCGTACAGGGGCGTCGGCTTTCTTT

size: few
V: TRBV24-1
D: NA
J: TRBJ1-1
CDR3: CATSESGSATEAFF
DNA: TGTGCCACCAGTGAATCAGGGTCTGCCACTGAAGCTTTCTTT

size: few
V: TRBV29-1
D: NA
J: TRBJ1-2
CDR3: CSVVGQNYGYTF
DNA: TGCAGCGTTGTAGGTCAGAACTATGGCTACACCTTC

size: many
V: TRBV2
D: NA
J: TRBJ1-2
CDR3: CASSVFGDGYTF
DNA: TGTGCCAGCAGTGTGTTTGGGGATGGCTACACCTTC

size: NA
V: TRBV20-1
D: NA
J: TRBJ2-2
CDR3: CSASLENTGELFF
DNA: TGCAGTGCTAGTTTGGAGAACACCGGGGAGCTGTTTTTT

size: NA
V: TRBV13
D: TRBD1
J: TRBJ2-2
CDR3: CASSYYRGTTGELFF
DNA: TGTGCCAGCAGCTACTACAGGGGGACCACCGGGGAGCTGTTTTTT

size: few
V: TRBV20-1
D: NA
J: TRBJ2-7
CDR3: CSASSTYEQYF
DNA: TGCAGTGCTAGCTCGACCTACGAGCAGTACTTC

size: NA
V: TRBV19
D: TRBD2
J: TRBJ2-3
CDR3: CASSIVASGRTDTQYF
DNA: TGTGCCAGTAGTATAGTGGCTAGCGGGAGAACAGATACGCAGTATTTT

size: many
V: TRBV5-1
D: NA
J: TRBJ1-4
CDR3: CASSSPGVEKLFF
DNA: TGCGCCAGCAGCTCACCAGGGGTTGAAAAACTGTTTTTT

size: NA
V: TRBV19
D: TRBD2
J: TRBJ2-5
CDR3: CASSIVGGVGQETQYF
DNA: TGTGCCAGTAGTATAGTTGGGGGGGTGGGTCAAGAGACCCAGTACTTC

size: many
V: TRBV2
D: NA
J: TRBJ2-3
CDR3: CASIGGSTDTQYF
DNA: TGTGCCAGCATCGGGGGCAGCACAGATACGCAGTATTTT

size: NA
V: TRBV3-1
D: NA
J: TRBJ2-6
CDR3: CASSPTSSGANVLTF
DNA: TGTGCCAGCAGCCCCACTTCCTCTGGGGCCAACGTCCTGACTTTC

size: NA
V: TRBV27
D: NA
J: TRBJ2-2
CDR3: CASSSGGTSPRELFF
DNA: TGTGCCAGCAGTTCCGGCGGGACCTCCCCCCGGGAGCTGTTTTTT

size: many
V: TRBV12-3/TRBV12-4
D: TRBD1
J: TRBJ1-1
CDR3: CASRVGQQNTEAFF
DNA: TGTGCCAGCAGGGTGGGACAGCAGAACACTGAAGCTTTCTTT

size: many
V: TRBV20-1
D: NA
J: TRBJ2-7
CDR3: CSARAVRDYEQYF
DNA: TGCAGTGCTAGAGCCGTCAGGGACTACGAGCAGTACTTC

size: many
V: TRBV7-6
D: TRBD1
J: TRBJ2-5
CDR3: CASSSMGQIQETQYF
DNA: TGTGCCAGCAGCTCCATGGGACAGATCCAAGAGACCCAGTACTTC

size: many
V: TRBV12-3/TRBV12-4
D: NA
J: TRBJ2-7
CDR3: CASSPQLRDLLYEQYF
DNA: TGTGCCAGCAGTCCCCAACTCAGGGATCTACTATACGAGCAGTACTTC

size: many
V: TRBV28
D: NA
J: TRBJ1-5
CDR3: CASSLPWGTNQPQHF
DNA: TGTGCCAGCAGTTTACCGTGGGGAACCAATCAGCCCCAGCATTTT

size: many
V: TRBV27
D: NA
J: TRBJ2-7
CDR3: CASSKQGHEQYF
DNA: TGTGCCAGCAGCAAACAGGGTCACGAGCAGTACTTC

size: many
V: TRBV7-9
D: NA
J: TRBJ1-2
CDR3: CASSFGARYGYTF
DNA: TGTGCCAGCAGCTTCGGAGCCCGCTATGGCTACACCTTC

size: many
V: TRBV6-1
D: NA
J: TRBJ2-7
CDR3: CASKGLLGSYEQYF
DNA: TGTGCCAGCAAGGGGCTGCTAGGTTCCTACGAGCAGTACTTC

size: few
V: TRBV4-2
D: NA
J: TRBJ2-3
CDR3: CASSQGYGTDTQYF
DNA: TGTGCCAGCAGCCAGGGCTATGGGACAGATACGCAGTATTTT

size: NA
V: TRBV12-3/TRBV12-4
D: NA
J: TRBJ2-1
CDR3: CASRRVSGNEQFF
DNA: TGTGCCAGCCGACGGGTGTCGGGGAATGAGCAGTTCTTC

size: many
V: TRBV28
D: NA
J: TRBJ1-2
CDR3: CASSSDTPNYGYTF
DNA: TGTGCCAGCAGTTCGGACACCCCCAACTATGGCTACACCTTC

size: NA
V: TRBV14
D: NA
J: TRBJ2-7
CDR3: CASSQDPGLQKYEQYF
DNA: TGTGCCAGCAGCCAAGATCCCGGGTTACAAAAATACGAGCAGTACTTC

size: many
V: TRBV20-1
D: TRBD2
J: TRBJ2-5
CDR3: CSARLLGLAGRETQYF
DNA: TGCAGTGCTAGGCTGTTGGGGCTAGCGGGAAGGGAGACCCAGTACTTC

size: many
V: TRBV6-1
D: NA
J: TRBJ1-1
CDR3: CAHTRQGYTEAFF
DNA: TGTGCCCACACGAGGCAGGGCTACACTGAAGCTTTCTTT

size: many
V: TRBV7-8
D: NA
J: TRBJ2-5
CDR3: CASSLVLSAETQYF
DNA: TGTGCCAGCAGCTTAGTTCTCTCCGCGGAGACCCAGTACTTC

size: many
V: TRBV13
D: TRBD2
J: TRBJ2-7
CDR3: CASTALSLLAGAYEQYF
DNA: TGTGCCAGCACGGCGCTTAGCCTCCTAGCGGGGGCCTACGAGCAGTACTTC

size: few
V: TRBV20-1
D: NA
J: TRBJ1-6
CDR3: CSAREFRVRSPLHF
DNA: TGCAGCGCTAGAGAATTCAGGGTCCGATCACCCCTCCACTTT

size: many
V: TRBV7-9
D: TRBD1
J: TRBJ1-2
CDR3: CASSLGTGGIDGYTF
DNA: TGTGCCAGCAGCTTAGGGACAGGGGGAATAGATGGCTACACCTTC

size: many
V: TRBV19
D: TRBD2
J: TRBJ2-5
CDR3: CASSWGTSGAKQETQYF
DNA: TGTGCCAGTAGTTGGGGGACTAGCGGGGCAAAACAAGAGACCCAGTACTTC

size: many
V: TRBV7-8
D: TRBD2
J: TRBJ2-7
CDR3: CASRRTSGSYEQYF
DNA: TGTGCCAGCAGAAGGACTAGCGGGAGCTACGAGCAGTACTTC

size: many
V: TRBV12-3/TRBV12-4
D: NA
J: TRBJ2-7
CDR3: CASSSSSYEQYF
DNA: TGTGCCAGCAGTTCGAGTTCCTACGAGCAGTACTTC

size: many
V: TRBV6-1
D: TRBD1
J: TRBJ1-6
CDR3: CASNRGVGTGQFYNSPLHF
DNA: TGTGCCAGCAATAGGGGGGTCGGGACAGGCCAATTCTATAATTCACCCCTCCACTTT

size: many
V: TRBV19
D: NA
J: TRBJ1-5
CDR3: CASSPQGNQPQHF
DNA: TGTGCCAGTAGTCCTCAGGGCAATCAGCCCCAGCATTTT

size: few
V: TRBV6-1
D: TRBD1
J: TRBJ1-3
CDR3: CASSLTGVTGNTIYF
DNA: TGTGCCAGCAGTTTGACAGGGGTAACTGGAAACACCATATATTTT

size: many
V: TRBV20-1
D: TRBD2
J: TRBJ2-1
CDR3: CSALRGAGTNEQFF
DNA: TGCAGTGCACTGCGGGGGGCCGGGACAAATGAGCAGTTCTTC

size: few
V: TRBV24-1
D: TRBD1
J: TRBJ2-5
CDR3: CATSDLSGTGKETQYF
DNA: TGTGCCACCAGTGATTTATCCGGGACAGGAAAAGAGACCCAGTACTTC

size: many
V: TRBV6-1
D: NA
J: TRBJ1-1
CDR3: CASRTQVNVDTEAFF
DNA: TGTGCCAGCAGAACCCAGGTGAATGTGGACACTGAAGCTTTCTTT

size: many
V: TRBV12-3/TRBV12-4
D: TRBD1
J: TRBJ1-1
CDR3: CASILDRWNTEAFF
DNA: TGTGCCAGCATCCTGGACAGGTGGAACACTGAAGCTTTCTTT